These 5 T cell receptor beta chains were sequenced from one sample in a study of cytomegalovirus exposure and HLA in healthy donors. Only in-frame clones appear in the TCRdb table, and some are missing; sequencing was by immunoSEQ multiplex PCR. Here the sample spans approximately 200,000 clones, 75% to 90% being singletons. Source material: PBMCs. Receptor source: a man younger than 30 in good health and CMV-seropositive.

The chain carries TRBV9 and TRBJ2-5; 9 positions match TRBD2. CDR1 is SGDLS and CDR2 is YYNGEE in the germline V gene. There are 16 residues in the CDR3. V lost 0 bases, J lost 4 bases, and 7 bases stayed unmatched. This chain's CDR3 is CASSVGLAGAVETQYF. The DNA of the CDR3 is TGTGCCAGCAGCGTAGGGTTAGCGGGAGCCGTAGAGACCCAGTACTTC.

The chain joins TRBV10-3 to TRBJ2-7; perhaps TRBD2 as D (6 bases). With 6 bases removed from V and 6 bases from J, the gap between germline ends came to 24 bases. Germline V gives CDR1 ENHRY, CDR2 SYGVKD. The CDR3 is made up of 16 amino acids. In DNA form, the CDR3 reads TGTGCCATCAGACCCCAATCGGGGGTTCTCTCACGCGAGCAGTACTTC. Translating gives CAIRPQSGVLSREQYF.

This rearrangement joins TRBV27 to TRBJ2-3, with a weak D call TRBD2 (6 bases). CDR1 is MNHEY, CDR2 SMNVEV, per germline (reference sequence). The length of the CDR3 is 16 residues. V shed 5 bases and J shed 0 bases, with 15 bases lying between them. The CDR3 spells CASSVYSGISTDTQYF. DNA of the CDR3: TGTGCCAGCAGTGTTTATAGCGGCATCAGCACAGATACGCAGTATTTT.

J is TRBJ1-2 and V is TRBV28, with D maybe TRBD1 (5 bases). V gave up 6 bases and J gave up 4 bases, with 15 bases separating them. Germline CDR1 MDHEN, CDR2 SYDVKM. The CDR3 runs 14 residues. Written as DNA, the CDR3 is TGTGCCAGCAGACTGGGCTTAGGGGTCTATGGCTACACCTTC. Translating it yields CASRLGLGVYGYTF.

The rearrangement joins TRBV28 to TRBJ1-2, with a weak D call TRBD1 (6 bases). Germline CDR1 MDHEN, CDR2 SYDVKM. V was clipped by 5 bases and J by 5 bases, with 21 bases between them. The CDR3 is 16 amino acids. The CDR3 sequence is CASSSGGGRTTYGYTF. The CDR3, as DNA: TGTGCCAGCAGTAGTGGCGGGGGCCGGACCACTTATGGCTACACCTTC.